The clone carrying this T cell receptor (beta chain) was counted many times. Its antigen is currently unknown. The data belong to a study of T cells in Graves' hyperthyroidism and ophthalmopathy. Study-level findings and limits: Most thyroid-expanded clonotypes above 0.001 were also found in blood.

V shed 2 bases and J shed 4 bases, with 18 bases lying between them. The CDR3 is 16 residues long. Germline CDR1 reads MNHEY; CDR2 reads SMNVEV (reference sequence). Authors of the study amplified TCR beta CDR3 regions from RNA transcripts. HTBI primers were used for first-round RT-PCR of the TCR CDR3. TCRdb fed the multiplex PCR reads into MiXCR, producing one record per CDR3 protein. The sample lists roughly 280,000 distinct CDR3 sequences; approximately 23% were seen once. The origin of this receptor is a young man with Graves' ophthalmopathy. The sequencing input was blood. The chain uses TRBV27 and TRBJ2-7; possibly TRBD1 or TRBD2 for D (5 bases each). The CDR3: CASSLKDSVGGYEQYF. The CDR3 coding sequence is TGTGCCAGCAGTTTAAAAGATAGTGTTGGGGGTTACGAGCAGTACTTC.